This TCR beta chain was captured in a study of response to subunit inactivated influenza vaccine. Points from the study as a whole: Few additional T cells are recruited per seasonal influenza vaccination, authors suggested.

TCRdb fed the RT-PCR reads into MiXCR, producing one record per CDR3 protein. Of 600,000 to 700,000 distinct CDR3 sequences listed, 14% were seen once; the top ten hold roughly 7.6%. This CDR3 contains 15 residues. Germline CDR1 reads PRHDT; CDR2 reads FYEKMQ (reference sequence). The V end was cut by 5 bases, the J end by 0 bases, with 12 bases between. This clonotype showed up just a few times. Antigen specificity is unknown. Sequenced material: PBMCs from blood, taken 14 to 15 days before vaccination. This sequence was found in a man aged 50 to 59 who received an inactivated influenza vaccine. V is TRBV13 and J is TRBJ2-3; the D gene is possibly TRBD1 (5 bases). As DNA, the CDR3 is TGTGCCAGCAGCCGCCGACAGACTAGCACAGATACGCAGTATTTT. Translation gives CASSRRQTSTDTQYF.